The clone carrying this T cell receptor (beta chain) showed up many times. Antigen unknown. iRepertoire HTBI primers and Arm-PCR of CDR3 regions built TCR beta libraries. Original analysis: Samples jointly harbored 62 TRBV and approximately 15 TRBJ segments. TCRdb reprocessed the multiplex PCR reads via MiXCR and lists one record per CDR3 protein. These V and J calls derive from TCRdb rather than the authors' analysis. The sample includes about 470,000 distinct CDR3 sequences, more than 12% seen only once; the top ten take roughly 17%. The data are from a study of regulatory T cells in long-lasting Graves disease. The time point denotes: newly diagnosed GD, antithyroid drugs for less than 3 months. Construction of the TCR library relied on RNA isolated from PBMCs. Study-level findings and limits: Persistent cases of Graves' showed reduced TCR diversity relative to newly diagnosed patients.

These records were also assigned to another study, of T cells in Graves' hyperthyroidism and ophthalmopathy. That report adds: Stable disease denoted Graves' hyperthyroidism without ophthalmopathy progression within 18 months.

The receptor comes from a woman aged 30 to 39 with Graves disease. This sample comprised peripheral blood mononuclear cells (PBMCs), obtained at new diagnosis, from a patient treated with antithyroid drugs.

The CDR3 spells CASRTAYEQYF. CDR3 DNA: TGCGCCAGCCGAACGGCTTACGAGCAGTACTTC. V is TRBV5-1 and J is TRBJ2-7, with no clear D. Germline assignment: CDR1 SGHRS and CDR2 YFSETQ. Trimming shortened V by 7 bases and J by 4 bases, and 9 bases separated the two germline ends. This CDR3 is 11 amino acids long.